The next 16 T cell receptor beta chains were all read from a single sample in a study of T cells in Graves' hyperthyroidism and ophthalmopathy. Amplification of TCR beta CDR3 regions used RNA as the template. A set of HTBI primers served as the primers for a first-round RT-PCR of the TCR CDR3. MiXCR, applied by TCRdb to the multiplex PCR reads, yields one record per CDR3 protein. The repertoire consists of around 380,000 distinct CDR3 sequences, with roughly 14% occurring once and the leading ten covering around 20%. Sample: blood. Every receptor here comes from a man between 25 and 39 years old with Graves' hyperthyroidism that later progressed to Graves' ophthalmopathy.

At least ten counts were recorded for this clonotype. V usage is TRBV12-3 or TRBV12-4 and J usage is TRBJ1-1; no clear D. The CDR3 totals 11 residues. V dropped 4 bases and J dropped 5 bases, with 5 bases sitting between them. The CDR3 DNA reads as TGTGCCAGCAGTTCCGGGACTGAAGCTTTCTTT. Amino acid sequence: CASSSGTEAFF.

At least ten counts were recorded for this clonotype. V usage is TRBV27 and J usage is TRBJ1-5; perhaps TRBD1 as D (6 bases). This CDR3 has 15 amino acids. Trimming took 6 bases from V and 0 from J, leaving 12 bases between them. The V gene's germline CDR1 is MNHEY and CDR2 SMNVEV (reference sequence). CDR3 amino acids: CASRLQGFSNQPQHF. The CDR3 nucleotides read TGTGCCAGCAGATTACAGGGATTTAGCAATCAGCCCCAGCATTTT.

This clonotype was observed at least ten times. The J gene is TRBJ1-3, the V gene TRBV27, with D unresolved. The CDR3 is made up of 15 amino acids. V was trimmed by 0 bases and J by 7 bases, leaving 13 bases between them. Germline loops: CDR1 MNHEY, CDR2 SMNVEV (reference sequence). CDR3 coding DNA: TGTGCCAGCAGTTTATCAGTTGGCCCCTTCAACACCATATATTTT. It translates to CASSLSVGPFNTIYF.

The CDR3 coding sequence is TGTGCCAGCAGCCTCCAGGGGGCGCAAGCGGAGACCCAGTACTTC. This gives the protein CASSLQGAQAETQYF. The rearrangement links TRBV7-3 to TRBJ2-5; 8 positions match TRBD1. The CDR3 length is 15 residues. After removal of 5 bases from V and 5 bases from J, the junction contained 10 bases not matched to a gene. CDR1 and CDR2 (germline): SGHTA, FQGTGA.

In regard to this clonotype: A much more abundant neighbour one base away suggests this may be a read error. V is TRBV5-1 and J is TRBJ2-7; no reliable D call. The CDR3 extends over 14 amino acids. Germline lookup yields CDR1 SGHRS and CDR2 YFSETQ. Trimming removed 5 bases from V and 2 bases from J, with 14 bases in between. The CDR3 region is CASRTQPATYEQYF. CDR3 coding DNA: TGCGCCAGCAGAACACAGCCAGCAACCTACGAGCAGTACTTC.

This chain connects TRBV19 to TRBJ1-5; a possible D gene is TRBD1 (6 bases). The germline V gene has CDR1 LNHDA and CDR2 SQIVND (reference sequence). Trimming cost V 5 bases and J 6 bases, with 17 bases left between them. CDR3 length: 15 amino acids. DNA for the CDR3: TGTGCCAGTAGTCACAGGGTCCTAGATATTCAGCCCCAGCATTTT. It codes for CASSHRVLDIQPQHF. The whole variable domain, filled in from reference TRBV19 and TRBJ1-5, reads DGGITQSPKYLFRKEGQNVTLSCEQNLNHDAMYWYRQDPGQGLRLIYYSQIVNDFQKGDIAEGYSVSREKKESFPLTVTSAQKNPTAFYLCASSHRVLDIQPQHFGDGTRLSIL.

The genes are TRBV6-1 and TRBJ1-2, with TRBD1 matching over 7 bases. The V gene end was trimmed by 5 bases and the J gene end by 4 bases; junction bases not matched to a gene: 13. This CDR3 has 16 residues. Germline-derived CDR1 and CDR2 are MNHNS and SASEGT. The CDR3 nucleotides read TGTGCCAGCAGTTATTCATCACAGGGGAAGGGCTATGGCTACACCTTC. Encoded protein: CASSYSSQGKGYGYTF.

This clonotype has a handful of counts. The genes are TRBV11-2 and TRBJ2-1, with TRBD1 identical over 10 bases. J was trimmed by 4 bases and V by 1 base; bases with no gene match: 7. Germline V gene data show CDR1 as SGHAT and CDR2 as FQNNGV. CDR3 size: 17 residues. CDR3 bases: TGTGCCAGCAGCTTAGGCCAGACAGGGGGCAAGTACAATGAGCAGTTCTTC. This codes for CASSLGQTGGKYNEQFF. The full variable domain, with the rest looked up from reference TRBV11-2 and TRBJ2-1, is EAGVAQSPRYKIIEKRQSVAFWCNPISGHATLYWYQQILGQGPKLLIQFQNNGVVDDSQLPKDRFSAERLKGVDSTLKIQPAKLEDSAVYLCASSLGQTGGKYNEQFFGPGTRLTVL.

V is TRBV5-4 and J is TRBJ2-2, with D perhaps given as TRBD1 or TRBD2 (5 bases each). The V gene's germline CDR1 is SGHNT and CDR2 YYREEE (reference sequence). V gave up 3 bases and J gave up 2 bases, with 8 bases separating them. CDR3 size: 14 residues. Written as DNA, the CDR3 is TGTGCCAGCAGCTCGGGACCTAACACCGGGGAGCTGTTTTTT. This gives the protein CASSSGPNTGELFF.

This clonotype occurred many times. CDR3 bases: TGCAGTGCTAGAAGTAGTGATTCGAACACTGAAGCTTTCTTT. Translated, it gives CSARSSDSNTEAFF. V is TRBV20-1 and J is TRBJ1-1; D gene unclear. The V gene lost 2 bases and the J gene lost 1 base, with 11 bases spanning the gap. The germline gives CDR1 DFQATT, CDR2 SNEGSKA (reference sequence). There are 14 residues in the CDR3.

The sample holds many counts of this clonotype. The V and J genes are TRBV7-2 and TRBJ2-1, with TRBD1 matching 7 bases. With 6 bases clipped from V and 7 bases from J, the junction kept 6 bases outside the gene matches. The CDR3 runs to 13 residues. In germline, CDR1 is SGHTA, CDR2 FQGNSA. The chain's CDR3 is CASSTGQSNEQFF. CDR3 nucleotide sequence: TGTGCCAGCAGTACGGGACAGTCAAATGAGCAGTTCTTC.

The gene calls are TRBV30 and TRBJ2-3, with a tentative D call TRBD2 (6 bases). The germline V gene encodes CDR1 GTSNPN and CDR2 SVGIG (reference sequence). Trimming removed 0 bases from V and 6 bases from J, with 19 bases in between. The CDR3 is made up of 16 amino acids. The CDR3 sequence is CAWSVGILAMRDTQYF. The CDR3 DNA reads TGTGCCTGGAGTGTAGGGATACTAGCTATGCGTGATACGCAGTATTTT.

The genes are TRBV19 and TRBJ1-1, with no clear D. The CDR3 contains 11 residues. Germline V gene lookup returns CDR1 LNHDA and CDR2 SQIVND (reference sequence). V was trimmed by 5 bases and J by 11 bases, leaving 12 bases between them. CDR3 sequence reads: CASSLRRRAFF. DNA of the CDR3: TGTGCCAGTAGTCTCAGACGGCGGGCTTTCTTT.

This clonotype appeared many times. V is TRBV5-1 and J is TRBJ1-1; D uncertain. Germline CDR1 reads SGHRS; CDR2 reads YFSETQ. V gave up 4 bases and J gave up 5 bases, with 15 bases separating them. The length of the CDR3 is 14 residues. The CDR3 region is CASSQRGPGTEAFF. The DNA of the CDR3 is TGCGCCAGCAGCCAGCGGGGTCCGGGGACTGAAGCTTTCTTT.

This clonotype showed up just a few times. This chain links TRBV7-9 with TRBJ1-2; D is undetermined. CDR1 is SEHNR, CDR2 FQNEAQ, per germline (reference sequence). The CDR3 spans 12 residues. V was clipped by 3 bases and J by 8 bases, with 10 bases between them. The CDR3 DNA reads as TGTGCCAGCAGCTTCCCTAGTGCGGGCTACACCTTC. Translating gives CASSFPSAGYTF.

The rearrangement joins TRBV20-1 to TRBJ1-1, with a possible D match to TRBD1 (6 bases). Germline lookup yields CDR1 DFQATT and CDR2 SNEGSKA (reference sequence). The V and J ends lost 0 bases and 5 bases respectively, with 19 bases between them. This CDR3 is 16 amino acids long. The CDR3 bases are TGCAGTGCTAGAGATCGGGTGAGGGGGTTGAGGACTGAAGCTTTCTTT. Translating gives CSARDRVRGLRTEAFF.